This paragraph reports one T cell receptor beta chain. This sample is part of a study of blood T cell repertoires in COVID-19. For the study at large: Researchers got acute and convalescent COVID-19 samples from the United States, Italy and Spain. PBMCs, B-cell-depleted T cells, or T cells provided the cDNA or gDNA that made up the material.

In the original workflow: Amplification of reference gene primers was used by the study to estimate nucleated cell counts. Sequenced by immunoSEQ multiplex PCR; TCRdb stores in-frame clones only, minus some. V and J calls and clone size follow that table, whereas D and trimming were derived from the DNA. The table includes 120,000 to 150,000 clones, about 88% detected once. V was pared by 6 bases and J by 2 bases, with 14 bases between. The CDR3 covers 15 residues. Germline V gene sequence: CDR1 SGHTA, CDR2 FQGTGA. V gene TRBV7-3 combines with J gene TRBJ2-1; tentative D call: TRBD1 (6 bases). The receptor's source is a human donor in a cohort sampled during active COVID-19. Specimen: peripheral blood. CDR3 residues: CASSDPGTTYNEQFF. The CDR3, as DNA: TGTGCCAGCAGTGACCCCGGGACAACCTACAATGAGCAGTTCTTC.